This entry lists 24 T cell receptor beta chains sequenced from one sample in a study of beta chain features in type 1 diabetes. The whole isolated RNA underwent reverse transcription, so sequencing captured expressed TCRB transcripts. The assay was immunoSEQ multiplex PCR, and TCRdb's table has in-frame clones only and misses some. The sample lists 250,000 to 350,000 clones, approximately 11% occurring once. The sequencing sample was made of naive CD4+ T cells from blood. These receptors all come from a woman aged 25-40 years in good health.

In this sample, this clone turned up a few times. The chain combines TRBV18 with TRBJ2-7; D perhaps matches TRBD1 (6 bases). The germline V gene encodes CDR1 KGHSH and CDR2 LQKENI. V lost 6 bases and J 2 bases, leaving 14 bases between the germline ends. This CDR3 contains 14 residues. The CDR3 DNA sequence: TGTGCCAGCTCCCCGATCAGGGGAGCCTACGAGCAGTACTTC. The encoded protein is CASSPIRGAYEQYF.

This clone has a handful of counts. The gene calls are TRBV28 and TRBJ2-3, with D perhaps TRBD2 (6 bases). V gave up 6 bases and J gave up 2 bases, with 12 bases separating them. Germline V gene data show CDR1 as MDHEN and CDR2 as SYDVKM. This CDR3 is built from 14 residues. CDR3 nucleotides: TGTGCCAGCAGCCTGCGGGGTGCCACAGATACGCAGTATTTT. Amino acid sequence: CASSLRGATDTQYF.

The sample holds a few counts of this clone. The rearrangement uses TRBV19 and TRBJ2-3; possibly TRBD1 for D (7 bases). V lost 6 bases and J lost 1, with 17 bases in between. Per the germline V gene, CDR1 is LNHDA and CDR2 is SQIVND (reference sequence). The CDR3 consists of 16 residues. For the CDR3, the DNA is TGTGCCAGTAGCCGCCAGGGGGGACGGGGCACAGATACGCAGTATTTT. It codes for CASSRQGGRGTDTQYF.

This clone appeared a few times. This chain joins TRBV13 and TRBJ2-2; perhaps TRBD2 as D (5 bases). V dropped 3 bases and J dropped 5 bases, with 10 bases sitting between them. CDR1 and CDR2 from the germline V gene are PRHDT and FYEKMQ (reference sequence). The CDR3 is 14 residues long. CDR3 bases: TGTGCCAGCAGCTTTCGGAGGCGGACCGGGGAGCTGTTTTTT. This encodes CASSFRRRTGELFF.

There are a few counts of this clone. The V and J genes are TRBV7-9 and TRBJ2-1; unclear D gene. This CDR3 spans 14 amino acids. The germline V and J ends were trimmed by 1 base and 5 bases, with 9 bases remaining between them. Germline CDR1 reads SEHNR; CDR2 reads FQNEAQ (reference sequence). CDR3: CASSLEAENNEQFF. The CDR3 nucleotides are TGTGCCAGCAGCTTAGAGGCGGAGAACAATGAGCAGTTCTTC.

This clone was detected only a few times. The chain has TRBV28 and TRBJ2-7; the match to TRBD2 covers 10 bases. From germline, CDR1 is MDHEN and CDR2 SYDVKM. V shed 6 bases, J shed 2 bases, and the junction held 7 bases outside the gene matches. The CDR3 is made up of 15 amino acids. In nucleotides, the CDR3 is TGTGCCAGCAGACGCGGGACTAGCGCTCCCTACGAGCAGTACTTC. Residues: CASRRGTSAPYEQYF.

In its sample, this clone was seen a few times. The chain links TRBV7-2 to TRBJ1-1, with D possibly TRBD1 on 5 matching bases. Trimming shortened V by 1 base and J by 6 bases, and 15 bases separated the two germline ends. Germline lookup yields CDR1 SGHTA and CDR2 FQGNSA. CDR3 length: 15 amino acids. The CDR3, as DNA: TGTGCCAGCAGCTTAGATCCAGGGTTGGTGTCTGAAGCTTTCTTT. Translation gives CASSLDPGLVSEAFF.

This clone was found a few times. This chain joins TRBV2 and TRBJ1-1; D not resolved. Germline CDR1 and CDR2: SNHLY and FYNNEI. The CDR3 totals 11 residues. Trimming pared 4 bases from V and 11 bases from J, leaving 11 bases between. For the CDR3, the DNA is TGTGCCAGCAGTGGAGGGTTAGGGGCTTTCTTT. Amino acid sequence: CASSGGLGAFF.

The table lists this clone with a few counts. V and J are TRBV11-1 and TRBJ1-1; D is ambiguous. V lost 1 base, J lost 3 bases, and 9 bases lay in between. The CDR3 totals 14 residues. Germline V gene lookup returns CDR1 SGHAT and CDR2 FQDESV (reference sequence). The CDR3 spells CASSLDSRYTEAFF. Written as DNA, the CDR3 is TGTGCCAGCAGCTTAGATTCCAGGTACACTGAAGCTTTCTTT.

This clone was seen a few times. The rearrangement joins TRBV18 to TRBJ2-2, with 9 bases matching TRBD2. The CDR3 consists of 15 residues. Trimming at V came to 3 bases and at J to 3 bases, leaving 2 bases not matched to a gene. Germline V lookup: CDR1 KGHSH, CDR2 LQKENI. CDR3 in amino acids: CASSPRTSDTGELFF. CDR3 nucleotide sequence: TGTGCCAGCTCACCTCGGACTAGCGACACCGGGGAGCTGTTTTTT.

The chain carries TRBV27 and TRBJ2-1; TRBD1 aligns across 10 bases. Germline values: CDR1 MNHEY, CDR2 SMNVEV (reference sequence). CDR3 size: 16 residues. V dropped 2 bases and J dropped 5; count of bases not matched to a gene: 6. The CDR3: CASSLPTGGLDNEQFF. The CDR3 region has the DNA TGTGCCAGCAGTTTACCGACAGGGGGCTTAGACAATGAGCAGTTCTTC.

There are a few counts of this clone. This chain uses TRBV7-3 with TRBJ1-2, with 9 nucleotides matching TRBD1. The germline gives CDR1 SGHTA, CDR2 FQGTGA. V shed 5 bases and J 5 bases; nucleotides not matched to a gene: 9. The CDR3 has 15 amino acids. In DNA, the CDR3 is TGTGCCAGCAGCCCTGGACAGGGGAGTTTTTATGGCTACACCTTC. This encodes CASSPGQGSFYGYTF.

This rearrangement joins TRBV7-9 to TRBJ2-1; possibly TRBD2 for D (5 bases). The V and J ends lost 1 base and 6 bases respectively, with 13 bases between them. Germline CDR1 SEHNR, CDR2 FQNEAQ (reference sequence). This CDR3 region has 15 residues. The CDR3 DNA sequence: TGTGCCAGCAGCTTAGTTCCCCTGCTAGCCAATGAGCAGTTCTTC. Translating gives CASSLVPLLANEQFF.

This clone turned up a few times. The CDR3 reads CASSLVGQTYQETQYF. In DNA, the CDR3 is TGCGCCAGCAGCTTGGTGGGACAGACGTACCAAGAGACCCAGTACTTC. The chain combines TRBV5-1 with TRBJ2-5; 7 nucleotides match TRBD1. The CDR3 is 16 residues long. The junction had 5 bases not matched to a gene; V was cut back by 0 bases and J by 0 bases. Germline CDR1 and CDR2: SGHRS and YFSETQ.

This rearrangement joins TRBV5-1 to TRBJ2-6; a weak D match, TRBD1 (5 bases). The length of the CDR3 is 18 residues. Trimming left V 4 bases short and J 2 bases short, with 19 bases between. The germline V gene encodes CDR1 SGHRS and CDR2 YFSETQ. CDR3 sequence (DNA): TGCGCCAGCAGCCTACAGGTCCGCGTAGGTACTGGGGCCAACGTCCTGACTTTC. Residues: CASSLQVRVGTGANVLTF.

This chain joins TRBV27 and TRBJ2-7; 10 positions match TRBD1. From germline, CDR1 is MNHEY and CDR2 SMNVEV (reference sequence). Unmatched junction bases numbered 6, after V lost 4 bases and J lost 3 bases. CDR3 length: 15 residues. CDR3 bases: TGTGCCAGCAGTTCCACCGGGACAGGGGACTACGAGCAGTACTTC. This sequence encodes CASSSTGTGDYEQYF.

This chain connects TRBV18 to TRBJ2-7; TRBD1 might be the D (6 bases). This CDR3 region has 16 residues. Germline loops: CDR1 KGHSH, CDR2 LQKENI. V gave up 3 bases and J gave up 7 bases, with 22 bases separating them. CDR3 loop: CASSPRQGHTPGEQYF. The CDR3 DNA reads TGTGCCAGCTCACCGAGGCAGGGACATACCCCGGGGGAGCAGTACTTC.

This clone was found a few times. This chain connects TRBV2 to TRBJ1-2, with 9 bases matching TRBD1. Germline CDR1 SNHLY, CDR2 FYNNEI. The length of the CDR3 is 14 residues. With V trimmed by 5 bases and J by 2 bases, 3 bases remained unmatched. CDR3 in amino acids: CASSTQGANYGYTF. DNA of the CDR3: TGTGCCAGCAGTACACAGGGGGCGAACTATGGCTACACCTTC.

The chain has TRBV2 and TRBJ2-6; 7 positions agree with TRBD1. V gave up 7 bases and J gave up 2 bases; unmatched junction bases: 11. Germline CDR1 is SNHLY and CDR2 is FYNNEI. This CDR3 has 17 amino acids. CDR3 bases: TGTGCCAGCACCAAACAGGGGTCGGCGACTGGGGCCAACGTCCTGACTTTC. Translated: CASTKQGSATGANVLTF.

This clone has just a few counts. The chain recombines TRBV29-1 with TRBJ2-7, with 10 bases matching TRBD2. After removal of 4 bases from V and 2 bases from J, the junction contained 2 bases not matched to a gene. The CDR3 is 13 amino acids. Per the germline V gene, CDR1 is SQVTM and CDR2 is ANQGSEA. CDR3 nucleotide sequence: TGCAGCGTTGCAGCGGGAGGGCCCTACGAGCAGTACTTC. Its protein is CSVAAGGPYEQYF.

This clone was counted only a few times. V gene TRBV4-1 combines with J gene TRBJ2-2; D possibly corresponds to TRBD2 (6 bases). This CDR3 region has 16 residues. Germline lookup yields CDR1 MGHRA and CDR2 YSYEKL. Trimming took 4 bases from V and 7 from J, leaving 19 bases between them. CDR3 bases: TGCGCCAGCAGCCCCTCTATAACTTGGCGGGGCGGGGAGCTGTTTTTT. Amino acid sequence: CASSPSITWRGGELFF.

This clone was recorded a few times. This chain connects TRBV18 to TRBJ2-1; D possibly corresponds to TRBD1 (5 bases). The germline CDR1 and CDR2 sequences are KGHSH and LQKENI. V lost 4 bases, J lost 5 bases, and 9 bases lay in between. This CDR3 region has 13 residues. CDR3 residues: CASSQTEDNEQFF. The CDR3 region has the DNA TGTGCCAGCTCACAGACAGAAGACAATGAGCAGTTCTTC.

This clone was counted a few times. The rearrangement uses TRBV25-1 and TRBJ2-2; D possibly corresponds to TRBD1 (6 bases). V was pared by 5 bases and J by 1 base, with 8 bases between. The CDR3 runs 14 residues. Germline V CDR1 and CDR2: MGHDK, SYGVNS. The CDR3 DNA sequence: TGTGCCAGCAGTAGGACAGAGAACACCGGGGAGCTGTTTTTT. This translates into CASSRTENTGELFF.

This clone was seen a few times. The rearrangement uses TRBV6-6 and TRBJ2-3; the D gene is possibly TRBD1 (5 bases). The germline V gene encodes CDR1 MNHNY and CDR2 SVGAGI (reference sequence). Deletions cut 6 bases from V and 4 bases from J, with 17 bases between. The CDR3 totals 15 residues. The CDR3 DNA reads as TGTGCCAGCAGAGGACACCCAGGGTCCCCAGATACGCAGTATTTT. Amino acid sequence: CASRGHPGSPDTQYF.